The source of this TCR beta chain is a study of STAT5B mutations in CD4+ large granular lymphocyte leukemia. Study outcomes and limitations: Main leukemic clonotypes were patient-specific, but roughly 26% appeared at low frequency elsewhere. Top patient clones used TRBV06 genes more often: 8/27 versus 2/35 in controls. Patient CD4-sorted repertoires looked more clonal than healthy CD4+ repertoires, even without putative leukemic clones.

Here immunoSEQ multiplex PCR was the method, and the copy in TCRdb shows in-frame clones only, minus some. This table holds approximately 30,000 clones, around 63% found once. A note on this clone: Its antigen is as yet unknown.

Germline V lookup: CDR1 SGHNT, CDR2 YENEEA. This CDR3 comprises 14 residues. With 0 bases removed from V and 1 base from J, the gap between germline ends came to 4 bases. Healthy controls were blood donor buffy coats. Sequencing used CD4+ T cells from blood buffy coats. The TCR was taken from a human donor in good health. This sequence joins TRBV11-3 and TRBJ1-3; no clear D. The CDR3 DNA sequence: TGTGCCAGCAGCTTAGAACAGTCTGGAAACACCATATATTTT. Translating it yields CASSLEQSGNTIYF.